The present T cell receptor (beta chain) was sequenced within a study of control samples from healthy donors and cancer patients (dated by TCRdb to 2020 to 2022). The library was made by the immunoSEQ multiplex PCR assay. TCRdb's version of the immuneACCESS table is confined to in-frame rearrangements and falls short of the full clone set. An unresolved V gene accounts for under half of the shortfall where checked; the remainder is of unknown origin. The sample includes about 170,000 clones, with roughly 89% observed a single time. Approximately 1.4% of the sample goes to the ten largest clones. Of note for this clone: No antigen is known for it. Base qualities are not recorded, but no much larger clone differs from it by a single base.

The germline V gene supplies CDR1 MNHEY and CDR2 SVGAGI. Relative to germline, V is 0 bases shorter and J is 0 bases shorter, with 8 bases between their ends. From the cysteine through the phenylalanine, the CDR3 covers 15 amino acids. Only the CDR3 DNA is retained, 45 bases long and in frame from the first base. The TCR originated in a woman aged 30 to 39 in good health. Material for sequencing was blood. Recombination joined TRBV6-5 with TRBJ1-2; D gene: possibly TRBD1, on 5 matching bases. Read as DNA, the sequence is TGTGCCAGCAGTTACTCGGGGGTAGCTAACTATGGCTACACCTTC. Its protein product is CASSYSGVANYGYTF.